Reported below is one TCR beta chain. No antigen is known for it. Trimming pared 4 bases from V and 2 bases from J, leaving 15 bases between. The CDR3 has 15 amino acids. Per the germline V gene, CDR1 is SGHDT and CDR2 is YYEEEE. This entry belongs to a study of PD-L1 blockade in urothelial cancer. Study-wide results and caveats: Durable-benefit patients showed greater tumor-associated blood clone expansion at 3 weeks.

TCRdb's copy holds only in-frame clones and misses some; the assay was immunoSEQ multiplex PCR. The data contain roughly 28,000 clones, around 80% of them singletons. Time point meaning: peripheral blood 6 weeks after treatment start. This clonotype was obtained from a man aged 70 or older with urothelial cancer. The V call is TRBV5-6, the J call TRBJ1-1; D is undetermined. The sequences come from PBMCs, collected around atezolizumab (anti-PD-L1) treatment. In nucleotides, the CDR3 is TGTGCCAGCAGCGGAGGTGACACGAGAAACACTGAAGCTTTCTTT. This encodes CASSGGDTRNTEAFF.